This T cell receptor beta chain emerged from a study of T cell repertoires in cytomegalovirus infection. Study details: TCR beta signatures that were public indicated CMV infection and matching HLA type.

Each CDR3 protein gets one entry after TCRdb re-called the reads with MiXCR. The sample holds roughly 800,000 distinct CDR3 sequences, about 27% seen once. Study-level points and caveats: HLA-C-restricted CMV clonotypes gave the most frequent clonotype in two of eight donors. Frequencies of public TCR beta families were cumulated, and this identified carriers of CMV plus the relevant HLA.

The CDR3 contains 13 residues. Trimming left V 6 bases short and J 3 bases short, with 12 bases between. The germline V gene has CDR1 MDHEN and CDR2 SYDVKM. This clonotype was recorded a few times. Its antigen remains unidentified. The sequenced sample was cultured CD8+ T cells from PBMCs, obtained from culture after CMV antigen stimulation. The genes are TRBV28 and TRBJ2-7; D might be TRBD2 (6 bases). The source of this sequence is a human donor in good health (CMV status not recorded). Some clones in this sample may be carry-over from other donors' samples. CDR3 coding DNA: TGTGCCAGCAGCCGCGGCGGGGTCTACGAGCAGTACGTC. Protein sequence: CASSRGGVYEQYV.